The 3 T cell receptor beta chains below all came from one sample that was sequenced in a study of shared clonotypes between healthy human individuals. Profiled with immunoSEQ multiplex PCR; TCRdb holds only in-frame clones, not every one. The profile covers millions of clones, with approximately 95% appearing a single time and under 0.15% taken by the ten largest. Sequencing used naive CD4+ T cells sorted from blood. Subset given: CD45RA+ positively selected. Source of these receptors: a man aged 18-30 years in good health.

The rearrangement joins TRBV7-9 to TRBJ2-7; the match to TRBD1 covers 11 bases. The CDR3 is made up of 16 amino acids. V was clipped by 1 base and J by 4 bases; unmatched bases: 6. CDR1 SEHNR and CDR2 FQNEAQ come from the germline V gene (reference sequence). CDR3 nucleotides: TGTGCCAGCAGCTTAGACCCTGGACAGGGGGCGTACGAGCAGTACTTC. Translated: CASSLDPGQGAYEQYF.

This chain joins TRBV6-5 and TRBJ1-5; D ambiguous. CDR1 and CDR2 (germline): MNHEY, SVGAGI. The V gene lost 0 bases and the J gene lost 1 base, with 7 bases spanning the gap. The CDR3 runs to 15 residues. CDR3 residues: CASSYSDGSNQPQHF. The CDR3 nucleotides are TGTGCCAGCAGTTACTCCGACGGAAGCAATCAGCCCCAGCATTTT.

This clone was observed a single time. The chain has TRBV10-3 and TRBJ1-2; no firm D call. The CDR3 runs 13 residues. Trimming shortened V by 3 bases and J by 8 bases, and 13 bases separated the two germline ends. Germline V gene lookup returns CDR1 ENHRY and CDR2 SYGVKD. This chain's CDR3 is CAISEVRLGGYTF. The CDR3 DNA reads as TGTGCCATCAGTGAAGTCCGGTTAGGCGGCTACACCTTC.